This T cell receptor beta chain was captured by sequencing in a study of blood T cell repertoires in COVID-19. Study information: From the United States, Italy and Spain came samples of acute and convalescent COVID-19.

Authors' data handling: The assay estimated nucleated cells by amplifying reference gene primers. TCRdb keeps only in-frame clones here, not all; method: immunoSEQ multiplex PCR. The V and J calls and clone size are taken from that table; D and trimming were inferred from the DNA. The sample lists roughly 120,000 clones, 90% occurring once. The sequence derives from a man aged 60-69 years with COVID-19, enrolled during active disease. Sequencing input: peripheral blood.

The DNA for the CDR3 is TGTGCCAGCAGCTCATTTCAGGGGATAAATGGCTACACCTTC. Protein sequence: CASSSFQGINGYTF. The gene calls are TRBV7-2 and TRBJ1-2; perhaps TRBD1 as D (6 bases). Between the trimmed V and J ends, which lost 4 bases and 6 bases, there was a span of 15 bases. Germline CDR1 SGHTA, CDR2 FQGNSA. The CDR3 extends over 14 amino acids.